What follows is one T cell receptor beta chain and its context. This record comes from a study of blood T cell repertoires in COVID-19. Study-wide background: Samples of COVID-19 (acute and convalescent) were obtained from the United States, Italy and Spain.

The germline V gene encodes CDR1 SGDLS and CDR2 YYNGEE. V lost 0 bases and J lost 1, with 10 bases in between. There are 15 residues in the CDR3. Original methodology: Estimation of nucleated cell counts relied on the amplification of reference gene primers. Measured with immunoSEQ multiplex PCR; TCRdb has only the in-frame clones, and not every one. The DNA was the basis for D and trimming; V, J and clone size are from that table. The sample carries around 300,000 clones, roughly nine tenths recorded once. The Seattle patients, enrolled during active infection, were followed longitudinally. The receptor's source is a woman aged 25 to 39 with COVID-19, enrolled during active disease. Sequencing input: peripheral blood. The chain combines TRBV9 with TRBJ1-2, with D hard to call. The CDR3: CASSVGSPINYGYTF. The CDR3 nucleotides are TGTGCCAGCAGCGTAGGTAGTCCCATTAACTATGGCTACACCTTC.